The present TCR beta chain was sequenced within a study of blood T cell repertoires in COVID-19. As for the study in general: The United States, Italy and Spain supplied acute and convalescent COVID-19 samples. PBMCs, B-cell-depleted T cells, or T cells provided the cDNA or gDNA that made up the material.

Per the original methods: Quantification of nucleated cells was approximated via reference gene primer amplification. Assay used: immunoSEQ multiplex PCR; TCRdb lists only in-frame clones, some missing. V, J and clone size derive from that table, while D and trimming were established from the DNA sequence. Among 350,000 to 550,000 clones listed, about 89% were seen once. CDR1 and CDR2 from the germline V gene are MDHEN and SYDVKM. Trimming took 8 bases from V and 8 from J, leaving 18 bases between them. This CDR3 is built from 14 residues. The receptor was isolated from a woman in her twenties or thirties with acute or convalescent COVID-19. The sequencing sample was made of peripheral blood. The chain links TRBV28 to TRBJ2-2, with D perhaps TRBD2 (6 bases). Here the CDR3 reads CASGPGGGVGELFF. The CDR3 DNA follows: TGTGCCAGCGGCCCAGGTGGCGGGGTTGGGGAGCTGTTTTTT.